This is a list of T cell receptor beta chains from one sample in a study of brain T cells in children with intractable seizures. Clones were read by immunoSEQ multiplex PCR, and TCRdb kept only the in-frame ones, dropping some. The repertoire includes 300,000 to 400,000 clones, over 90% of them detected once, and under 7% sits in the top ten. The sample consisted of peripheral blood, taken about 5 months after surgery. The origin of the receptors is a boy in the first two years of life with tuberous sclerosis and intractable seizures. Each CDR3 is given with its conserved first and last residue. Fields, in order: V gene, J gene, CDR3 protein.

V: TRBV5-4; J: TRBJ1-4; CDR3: CASSLGRSAEPEKLFF
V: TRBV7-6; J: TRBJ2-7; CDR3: CASSPESGYEQYF
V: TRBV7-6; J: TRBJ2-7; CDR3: CASSLGFGFSYEQYF
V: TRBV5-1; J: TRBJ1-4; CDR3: CASSPPTGTPNEKLFF
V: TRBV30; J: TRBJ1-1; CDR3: CAWDRTPMNTEAFF
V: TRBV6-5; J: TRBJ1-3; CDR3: CASSLAVEGAGNTIYF
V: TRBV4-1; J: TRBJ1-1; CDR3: CASSQVGGTEAFF
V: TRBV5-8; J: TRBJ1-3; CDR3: CASSPRTVSGNTIYF
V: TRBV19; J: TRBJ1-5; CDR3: CASSIIGGSNQPQHF
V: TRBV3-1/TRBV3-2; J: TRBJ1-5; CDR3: CASSPHLTPNQPQHF
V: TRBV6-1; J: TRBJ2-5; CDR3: CASSDNLAGVETQYF
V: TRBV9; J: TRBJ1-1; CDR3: CASSVTTGEYTEAFF
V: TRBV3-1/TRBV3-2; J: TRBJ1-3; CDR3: CASSRFGVSSGNTIYF
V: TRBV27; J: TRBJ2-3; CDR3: CASSFRREMGTDTQYF
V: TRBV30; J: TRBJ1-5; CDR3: CAWSVRGNQPQHF
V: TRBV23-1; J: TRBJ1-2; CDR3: CASSQPGLTGGYTF
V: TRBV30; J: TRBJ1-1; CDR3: CAWSVTTEAFF
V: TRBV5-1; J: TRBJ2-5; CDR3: CASAGVQETQYF
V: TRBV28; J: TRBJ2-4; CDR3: CASTSPTVANIQYF
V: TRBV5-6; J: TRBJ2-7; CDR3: CASSPGLAGRFVDEQYF
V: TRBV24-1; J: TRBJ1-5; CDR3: CATSGGQGAGQPQHF
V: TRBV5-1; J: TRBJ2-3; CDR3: CASRFVGGGDTQYF
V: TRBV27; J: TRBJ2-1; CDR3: CASSFDGRGYNEQFF
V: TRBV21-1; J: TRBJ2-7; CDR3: CASSTRKAALRGQYF
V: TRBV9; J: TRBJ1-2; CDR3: CASRRQLYGYTF
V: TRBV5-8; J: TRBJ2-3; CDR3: CASSTGVSGGTDTQYF
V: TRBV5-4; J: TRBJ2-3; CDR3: CASSSPGLGSTDTQYF
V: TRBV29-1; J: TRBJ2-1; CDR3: CSVGSRGRGPYNEQFF
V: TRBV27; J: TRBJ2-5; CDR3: CASRSGQLETQYF
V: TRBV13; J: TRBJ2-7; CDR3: CASSLGIDEQYF
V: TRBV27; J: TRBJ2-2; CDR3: CASSPRQPNTGELFF
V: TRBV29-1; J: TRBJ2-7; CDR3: CSVVPQQGRNYEQYF
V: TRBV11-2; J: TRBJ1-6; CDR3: CASSFAGTGVGSPLHF
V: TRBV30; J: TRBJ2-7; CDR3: CAWSPGGHEQYF
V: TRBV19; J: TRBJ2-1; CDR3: CASSPGRTPGFF
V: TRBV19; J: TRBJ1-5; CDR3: CASSERRAFDPQHF
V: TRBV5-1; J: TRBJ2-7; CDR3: CASSLVAGGPYEQYF
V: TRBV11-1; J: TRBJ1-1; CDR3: CASSLGMNTEAFF
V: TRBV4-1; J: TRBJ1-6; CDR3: CASSPYSYSPLHF
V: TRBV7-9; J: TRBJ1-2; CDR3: CASSSPGTGFNYGYTF
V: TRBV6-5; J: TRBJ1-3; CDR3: CASSAGGNTIYF
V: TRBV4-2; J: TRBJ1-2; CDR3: CASSQGDRGLRGYGYTF
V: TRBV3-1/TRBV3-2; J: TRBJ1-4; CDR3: CASSQPGAEEKLFF
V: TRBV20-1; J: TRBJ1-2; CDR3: CSARSYGYTF
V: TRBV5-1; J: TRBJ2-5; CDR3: CASSLLASGGQETQYF